The clone carrying this T cell receptor beta chain showed up many times. Its antigen is undetermined. This entry is derived from a study of liver allograft versus peripheral blood T cells. As for the study in general: Hepatic allograft T cell receptor repertoires were evaluated relative to those present in recipients' peripheral blood.

V lost 3 bases and J lost 4; bases outside the gene matches: 5. The CDR3 sequence is 14 residues long. Per the germline V gene, CDR1 is MDHEN and CDR2 is SYDVKM. TCRdb used MiXCR to reprocess the reads, holding one entry per CDR3 protein. The sample consists of about 8,400 distinct CDR3 sequences, 17% of them appearing once. Study results and caveats: Reported data describe T cell receptor repertoires within liver allografts as differing from those in peripheral blood.

The chain employs TRBV28 and TRBJ2-5, with 7 bases fitting TRBD2. The receptor was derived from a human patient who had a liver transplant. T cells may partly derive from the graft donor. The CDR3 is CASSFRGSGETQYF. Written as DNA, the CDR3 is TGTGCCAGCAGTTTCCGCGGGAGTGGAGAGACCCAGTACTTC.